This TCR beta chain derives from a study of shared clonotypes between healthy human individuals. The protocol was immunoSEQ multiplex PCR, while the TCRdb copy is restricted to in-frame clones and leaves out a portion. The data hold roughly 2,000,000 clones, with about 94% observed a single time. Positively selected for CCR7, the CD45RO-negative cells used as naive CD8 cells excluded terminally differentiated effector memory CD45RA+ cells. Points on this clone: What it binds is unknown.

Study-wide points: Few donors limited the genetic and exposure-history diversity represented.

The CDR3 length is 14 residues. Germline loops: CDR1 SGHVS, CDR2 FQNEAQ. Trimming removed 3 bases at V and 4 bases at J, with 10 bases between. The source material was naive CD8+ T cells from PBMCs. The TCR comes from a man aged 18 to 29 in good health. Some clones in this sample may be carry-over from other donors' samples. J is TRBJ1-5 and V is TRBV7-8; D is uncertain. The CDR3 DNA follows: TGTGCCAGCAGCTTCATCGGGAAAAATCAGCCCCAGCATTTT. Protein: CASSFIGKNQPQHF.